Presented here are 4 T cell receptor beta chains from one specimen sequenced in a study of T cell responses to AZD1222 COVID-19 vaccine. This table comes from immunoSEQ multiplex PCR, and its TCRdb copy is limited to in-frame clones, with some not included. This table holds roughly 100,000 clones, 88% found once. The source was peripheral blood, collected on day 0 of AZD1222 vaccination. Receptors originate from an adult in good health.

The chain uses TRBV9 and TRBJ2-7; D is unresolved. Germline values: CDR1 SGDLS, CDR2 YYNGEE. Deletions cut 1 base from V and 6 bases from J, with 11 bases between. The CDR3 runs to 13 residues. The CDR3 region has the DNA TGTGCCAGCAGCGTAATCGTGGGCGGCGAGCAGTACTTC. Translated: CASSVIVGGEQYF.

The rearrangement links TRBV5-1 to TRBJ2-1; D tentatively fits TRBD1 or TRBD2 (6 bases each). CDR1 SGHRS and CDR2 YFSETQ come from the germline V gene. V lost 0 bases and J lost 3, with 10 bases in between. This CDR3 has 15 amino acids. The CDR3 sequence: CASSLGGTNYNEQFF. In nucleotides, the CDR3 is TGCGCCAGCAGCTTGGGCGGGACAAACTACAATGAGCAGTTCTTC.

The chain couples TRBV18 to TRBJ2-5; 7 bases fit TRBD1. Germline assignment: CDR1 KGHSH and CDR2 LQKENI. The CDR3 consists of 17 residues. Unmatched junction bases numbered 13, after V lost 3 bases and J lost 3 bases. This chain's CDR3 is CASSPSLPGTAKETQYF. CDR3 nucleotide sequence: TGTGCCAGCTCACCCTCGTTGCCTGGGACAGCCAAAGAGACCCAGTACTTC.

This chain uses TRBV6-5 with TRBJ2-2, with D possibly TRBD1 on 6 matching bases. Germline loops: CDR1 MNHEY, CDR2 SVGAGI. The CDR3 covers 16 residues. Trimming cost V 1 base and J 2 bases, with 11 bases left between them. Here the CDR3 DNA reads TGTGCCAGCAGTTACTGGGGGCGACCCAACACCGGGGAGCTGTTTTTT. Protein: CASSYWGRPNTGELFF.